This T cell receptor (beta chain) was captured in a study of identical twins' blood T cells (dated by TCRdb to the early 2010s). Background for the entire study: The approximately twelve libraries, six for the alpha chain and six for the beta chain, yielded 50 million or so Illumina reads in total. The study compared TCR alpha and beta chain repertoires of three pairs of monozygous twins using next-generation sequencing to assess genetic influence on repertoire formation.

About this clonotype itself: Its antigen remains undetermined. Nothing much larger sits one base from this clone, and base qualities are not available.

Donors were six healthy women forming three monozygous twin pairs. Each of the three twin pairs had been raised together, and the twins in each pair were thought likely to have encountered the same infectious agents and vaccines. TCR cDNA libraries were prepared from RNA that had been isolated from peripheral blood mononuclear cells. V is reduced by 0 bases and J by 7 bases, leaving a spacing of 9 bases between them. Spanning cysteine to phenylalanine, the CDR3 consists of 12 amino acids. The sequence is cut down to CDR3 DNA, 36 bases in frame from base 1. The germline V gene sets CDR1 to SQVTM and CDR2 to ANQGSEA. The protocol used for the library was 5' RACE. TCRdb lists the instrument as Illumina Genome Analyzer IIx. The RNA-based TCR cDNA libraries were made using a previously described protocol that was modified in several ways. To prevent cross-contamination, sample-specific barcodes were introduced on both ends of each TCR cDNA library during cDNA synthesis and amplification. The original pipeline was this. Between about 90,000 and nearly 550,000 clonotypes were identified per individual, and roughly 2 to 3.6 million CDR3-containing reads were obtained per library. Reads with improper barcode index combinations were discarded, and clonesets were then built for each library with the MiTCR software. During the assembly of CDR3 clonotypes by MiTCR, low-quality reads were filtered or rescued and PCR and sequencing errors were corrected. Artificial out-of-frame clonotypes were mapped to in-frame sequences, with one indel allowed in the CDR3, and then removed. Similarity in V and J gene usage between donors was calculated as the Jensen-Shannon divergence divided by the mean entropy. TCRdb handled the public reads itself, with Q25 trimming in fastp and clone calling in MiXCR, and kept productive beta chains. Under each unique CDR3 protein, matching rows form one entry showing the most common genes and DNA. Clone size and V and J calls follow TCRdb, not the original study. Counted in this sample were 350,000 to 400,000 distinct CDR3 sequences; 28% of them appeared once. The ten largest clonotypes hold approximately 6.6% of the sample.

Summary of the overall study and its limitations: The proposed role of the TCRalpha J segment in MHC recognition during thymic selection was stated to require validation by independent studies. Looking at the most abundant TCRbeta clonotypes, every donor had more CDR3 sequences in common with her twin than with unrelated donors. Because the twins were reared together, environmental influences could not be ruled out as the explanation for twin similarity. The number of CDR3 clonotypes shared between two donors was mainly determined by the product of the cloneset sizes of the two donors, and no clear deviation from this trend was shown by twins. Twin pairs were reported to be markedly more alike in V gene usage than unrelated donors were, even when looking at non-selected out-of-frame TCRbeta clonotypes.

The sequenced sample was PBMCs. The origin of this receptor is a woman aged 18 to 55 in good health. Here the chain combines TRBV29-1 and TRBJ1-1; the D gene is perhaps TRBD1, on 6 matching bases. This receptor has the CDR3 CSVEDQGCEAFF. Here is the DNA: TGCAGCGTTGAAGATCAGGGGTGTGAAGCTTTCTTT.